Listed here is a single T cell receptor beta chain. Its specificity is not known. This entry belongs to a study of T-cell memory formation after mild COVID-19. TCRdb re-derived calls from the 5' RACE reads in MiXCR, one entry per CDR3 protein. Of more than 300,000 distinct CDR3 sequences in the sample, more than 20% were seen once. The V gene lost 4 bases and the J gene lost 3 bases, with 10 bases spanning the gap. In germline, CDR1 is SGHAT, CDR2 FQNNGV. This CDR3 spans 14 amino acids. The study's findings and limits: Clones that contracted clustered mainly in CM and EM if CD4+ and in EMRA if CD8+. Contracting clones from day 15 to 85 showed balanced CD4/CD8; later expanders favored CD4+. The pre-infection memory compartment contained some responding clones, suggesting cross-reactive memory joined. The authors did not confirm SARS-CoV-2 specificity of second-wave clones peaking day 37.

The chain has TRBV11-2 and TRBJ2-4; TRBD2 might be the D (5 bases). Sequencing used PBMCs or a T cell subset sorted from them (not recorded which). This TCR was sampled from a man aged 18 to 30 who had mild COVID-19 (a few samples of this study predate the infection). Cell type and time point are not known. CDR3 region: CASSSPRGKNIQYF. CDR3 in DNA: TGTGCCAGCAGCTCCCCCCGGGGCAAAAACATTCAGTACTTC.